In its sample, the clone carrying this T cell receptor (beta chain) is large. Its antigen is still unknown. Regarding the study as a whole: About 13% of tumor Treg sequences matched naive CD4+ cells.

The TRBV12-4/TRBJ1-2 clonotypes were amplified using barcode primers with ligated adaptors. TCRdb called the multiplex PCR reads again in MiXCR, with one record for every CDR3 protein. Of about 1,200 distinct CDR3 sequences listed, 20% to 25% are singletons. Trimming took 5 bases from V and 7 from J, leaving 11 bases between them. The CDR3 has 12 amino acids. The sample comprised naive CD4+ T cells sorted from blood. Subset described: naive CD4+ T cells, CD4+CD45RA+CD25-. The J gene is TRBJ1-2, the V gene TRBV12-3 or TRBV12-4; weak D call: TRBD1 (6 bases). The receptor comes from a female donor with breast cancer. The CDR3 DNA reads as TGTGCCAGCAGTGTACCAGGGGTTGGCTACACCTTC. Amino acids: CASSVPGVGYTF.